This T cell receptor beta chain is drawn from a study of T cells in Graves' hyperthyroidism and ophthalmopathy. Study background: Once the initial diagnosis was made, peripheral blood was obtained before any treatment. General study results and limits: In blood, most of the thyroid clonotypes expanded above 0.001 were also present.

There are many counts of this clonotype. What it recognizes is unknown. Graves' hyperthyroidism was deemed stable given no ophthalmopathy progression within 18 months. TCR beta CDR3 regions were amplified from RNA. Carried out on the TCR CDR3, a first-round RT-PCR used the HTBI primer set. TCRdb used MiXCR to reprocess the multiplex PCR reads, holding one entry per CDR3 protein. The sample carries 400,000 to 500,000 distinct CDR3 sequences, over 13% recorded once. Material for sequencing was blood. This TCR came from a woman aged 18-30 years with Graves' hyperthyroidism.

The CDR3 region is CAITGRGFYEQYF. CDR3 coding DNA: TGTGCAATTACCGGACGAGGGTTTTACGAGCAGTACTTC. The gene calls are TRBV2 and TRBJ2-7, with D tentatively TRBD2 (5 bases). Per germline, CDR1 SNHLY and CDR2 FYNNEI. This CDR3 has 13 amino acids.